This paragraph covers one T cell receptor (beta chain) sequence. In its sample, this clonotype was seen a few times. The antigen this receptor binds is unknown. No clone much larger than this one lies a single base away; base qualities are absent. Rearranged TRB sequences spanning V, D and J segments were amplified by multiplex touch-down PCR using a mixed TRB-A/B primer pool. Illumina adapters and sample indices were added to the amplicons in two consecutive PCR reactions performed with Phusion HS II polymerase. After gel purification with the NucleoSpin Gel and PCR Clean-up kit, the amplicons were checked using Qubit and an Agilent 2100 Bioanalyzer. Sequencing of libraries was carried out on an Illumina MiSeq in 600-cycle, single-indexed, paired-end runs. The paper's processing steps were these. MiXCR versions 2.12 and 3.0.5 were used to process TRB sequences. Each unique CDR3 nucleotide sequence was counted as one clone, and only productive sequences with at least two reads were retained. The repertoire metrics were Shannon diversity, evenness, clonality (defined as one minus evenness), and alpha-parameterized diversity profiles covering alpha 0 to 5. The IGoR algorithm was used to compute generation probabilities of clones in paired pre- and post-chemotherapy samples. TCRdb took the public reads, trimmed them with fastp at Q25, ran MiXCR for clone calling and kept in-frame beta chains. Identical CDR3 proteins give one entry, which carries the most common genes and DNA. It is TCRdb's table, rather than the study itself, that gives the V and J calls and clone size. The sample includes about 6,700 distinct CDR3 sequences, with approximately 24% observed a single time. Around 8.5% of the sample comes from the top ten.

The data derive from a study of T cell repertoires in aging, cancer and after chemotherapy (dated by TCRdb to the late 2010s). Study-level background: Donors spanned six age groups from 30 or younger to 70 or older, with at least three individuals per group. Several million TCR reads were contained in the full dataset. The cohort comprised 220 or so cancer patients, roughly 94 with hematological and over 110 with solid cancers, plus 95 healthy donors as a reference group. Peripheral blood TCR beta repertoires from healthy donors and cancer patients were profiled to examine immunoaging and T cell reconstitution after chemotherapy. In the hematological group, the paired samples taken before and after chemotherapy came from chronic lymphocytic leukemia patients who were treated with regimens based on fludarabine or bendamustine. Points the paper makes about the study in general: In both cancer cohorts, median generation probability rose over the chemotherapy interval, which suggests that the repertoire was reconstituted through rebound thymic output. The authors noted that the repertoire data do not allow conclusions about immunological memory after chemotherapy. In healthy donors, the decline in TCR diversity with age was mainly explained by loss of richness, whereas in cancer patients loss of evenness was also found to contribute. Lymphoid organ infiltration was present in hematological cancer patients, and this infiltration may itself impair thymic emigration or peripheral T cell expansion. Significantly lower blood TCR diversity and higher clonality were observed in untreated patients with hematological or solid cancers than in age-matched healthy donors.

TCR beta rearrangements were amplified from genomic DNA isolated from peripheral blood, not from sorted cells or RNA. The CDR3 covers 12 residues, taking in both the cysteine and the phenylalanine. Only CDR3 DNA remains: 36 bases, in frame from the first base. Trimming costs V 6 bases and J 4 bases, and their ends lie 7 bases apart. CDR1 SGHTA and CDR2 FQGNSA are derived from the germline V gene. The specimen sequenced was blood. The chain is made from TRBV7-2 and TRBJ1-5; the D gene is unclear. The receptor comes from a human donor with a blood cancer. The CDR3 here reads CASRSGNQPQHF. The DNA sequence follows: TGTGCCAGCAGGTCAGGAAATCAGCCCCAGCATTTT.